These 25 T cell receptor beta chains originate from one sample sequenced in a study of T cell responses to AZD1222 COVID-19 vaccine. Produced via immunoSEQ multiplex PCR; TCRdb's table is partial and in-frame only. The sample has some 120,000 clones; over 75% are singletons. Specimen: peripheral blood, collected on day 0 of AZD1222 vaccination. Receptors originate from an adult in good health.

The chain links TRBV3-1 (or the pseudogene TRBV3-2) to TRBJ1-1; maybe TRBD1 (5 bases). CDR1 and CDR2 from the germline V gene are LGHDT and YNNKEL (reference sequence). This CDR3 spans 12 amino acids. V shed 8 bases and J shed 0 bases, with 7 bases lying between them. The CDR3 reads CASGGMNTEAFF. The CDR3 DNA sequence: TGTGCCAGCGGGGGGATGAACACTGAAGCTTTCTTT.

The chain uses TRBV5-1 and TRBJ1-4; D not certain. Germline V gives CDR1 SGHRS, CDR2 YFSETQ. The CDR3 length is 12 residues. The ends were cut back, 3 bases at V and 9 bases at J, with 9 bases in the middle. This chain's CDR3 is CASSSDWQKLFF. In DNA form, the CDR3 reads TGCGCCAGCAGCTCGGACTGGCAAAAACTGTTTTTT.

CDR3 bases: TGTGCCAGCAGGAAATCTAGCGTCAATGAGCAGTTCTTC. Protein: CASRKSSVNEQFF. The chain joins TRBV2 to TRBJ2-1, with D perhaps matching TRBD2 (6 bases). The CDR3 consists of 13 residues. Germline loops: CDR1 SNHLY, CDR2 FYNNEI. V was pared by 6 bases and J by 6 bases, with 12 bases between.

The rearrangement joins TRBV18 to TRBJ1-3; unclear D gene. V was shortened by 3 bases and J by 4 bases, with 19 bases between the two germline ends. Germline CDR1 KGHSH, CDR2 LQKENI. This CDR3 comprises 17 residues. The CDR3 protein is CASSPQTSNNGGNTIYF. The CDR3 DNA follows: TGTGCCAGCTCACCTCAAACTTCGAACAACGGGGGAAACACCATATATTTT.

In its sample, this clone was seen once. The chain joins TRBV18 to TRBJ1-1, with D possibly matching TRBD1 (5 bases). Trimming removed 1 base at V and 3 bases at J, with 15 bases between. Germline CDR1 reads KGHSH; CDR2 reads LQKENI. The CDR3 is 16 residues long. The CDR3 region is CASSPRYNGGYTEAFF. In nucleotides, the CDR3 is TGTGCCAGCTCACCACGGTACAATGGGGGATACACTGAAGCTTTCTTT.

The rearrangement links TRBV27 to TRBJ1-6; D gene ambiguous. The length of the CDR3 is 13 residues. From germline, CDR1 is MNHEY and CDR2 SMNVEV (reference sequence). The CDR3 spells CGAAVFQNSPLHF. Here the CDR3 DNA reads TGTGGGGCTGCGGTCTTCCAGAATTCACCCCTCCACTTT.

CDR3 amino acids: CASTAPGTETYGYTF. The CDR3 region has the DNA TGTGCCAGCACCGCCCCGGGGACCGAGACCTATGGCTACACCTTC. This chain links TRBV6-6 with TRBJ1-2, with TRBD1 as a possible D gene (5 bases). CDR1 is MNHNY, CDR2 SVGAGI, per germline (reference sequence). Trimming shortened V by 7 bases and J by 4 bases, and 19 bases separated the two germline ends. The CDR3 spans 15 residues.

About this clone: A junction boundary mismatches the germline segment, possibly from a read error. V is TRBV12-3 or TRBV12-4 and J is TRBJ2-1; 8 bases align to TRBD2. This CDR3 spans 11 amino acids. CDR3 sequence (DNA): TGTGCCAGCAGTCAAGCGGGGGAGCCGTTCTTC. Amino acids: CASSQAGEPFF.

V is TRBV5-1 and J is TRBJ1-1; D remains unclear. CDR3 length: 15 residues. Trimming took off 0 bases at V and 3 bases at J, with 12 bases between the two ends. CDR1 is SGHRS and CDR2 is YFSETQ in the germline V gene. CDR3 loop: CASSLVSGVDTEAFF. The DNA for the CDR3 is TGCGCCAGCAGCTTGGTTTCGGGAGTCGACACTGAAGCTTTCTTT.

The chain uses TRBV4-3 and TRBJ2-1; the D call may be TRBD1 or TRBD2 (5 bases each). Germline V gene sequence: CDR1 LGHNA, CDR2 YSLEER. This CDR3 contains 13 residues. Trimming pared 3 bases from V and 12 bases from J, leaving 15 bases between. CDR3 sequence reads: CASSQDSGTRQFF. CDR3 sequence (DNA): TGCGCCAGCAGCCAGGATTCTGGGACCCGGCAGTTCTTC.

CDR3 loop: CATSEQGYEQYF. Written as DNA, the CDR3 is TGTGCCACCAGTGAACAGGGGTACGAGCAGTACTTC. The chain is built from TRBV24-1 and TRBJ2-7; 7 positions match TRBD1. Germline assignment: CDR1 KGHDR and CDR2 SFDVKD. The ends lost 4 bases at V and 4 bases at J; junction bases unmatched: 0. This CDR3 comprises 12 residues.

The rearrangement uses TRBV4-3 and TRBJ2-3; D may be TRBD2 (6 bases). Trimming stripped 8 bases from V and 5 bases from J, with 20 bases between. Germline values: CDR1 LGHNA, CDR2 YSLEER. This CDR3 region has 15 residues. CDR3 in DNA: TGCGCCAGCGCCATGGAGGGAAGGGAGATAGATACGCAGTATTTT. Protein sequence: CASAMEGREIDTQYF.

In DNA, the CDR3 is TGTGCCAGCAGTTACAGGAGGTTGACAGGGGGTACTGAAGCTTTCTTT. Translating gives CASSYRRLTGGTEAFF. The V and J genes are TRBV6-5 and TRBJ1-1; 9 nucleotides match TRBD1. This CDR3 region has 16 residues. CDR1 MNHEY and CDR2 SVGAGI come from the germline V gene. The V segment lost 2 bases and the J segment 5 bases; nucleotides outside the gene matches: 9.

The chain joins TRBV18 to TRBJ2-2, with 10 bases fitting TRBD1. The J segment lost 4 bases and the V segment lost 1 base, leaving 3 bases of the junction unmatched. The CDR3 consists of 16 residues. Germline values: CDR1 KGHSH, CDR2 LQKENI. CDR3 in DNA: TGTGCCAGCTCACCACTGGGACAGGGGAGCACCGGGGAGCTGTTTTTT. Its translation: CASSPLGQGSTGELFF.

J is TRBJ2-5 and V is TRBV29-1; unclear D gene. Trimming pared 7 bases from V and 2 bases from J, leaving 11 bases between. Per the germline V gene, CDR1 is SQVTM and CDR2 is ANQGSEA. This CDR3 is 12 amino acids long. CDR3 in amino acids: CSATGRQETQYF. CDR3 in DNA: TGCAGCGCGACCGGGCGACAAGAGACCCAGTACTTC.

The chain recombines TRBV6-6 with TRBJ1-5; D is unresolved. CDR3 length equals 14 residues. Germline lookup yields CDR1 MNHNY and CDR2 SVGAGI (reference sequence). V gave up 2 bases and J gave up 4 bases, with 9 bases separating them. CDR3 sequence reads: CASSYGQINQPQHF. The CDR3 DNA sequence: TGTGCCAGCAGTTACGGGCAGATAAATCAGCCCCAGCATTTT.

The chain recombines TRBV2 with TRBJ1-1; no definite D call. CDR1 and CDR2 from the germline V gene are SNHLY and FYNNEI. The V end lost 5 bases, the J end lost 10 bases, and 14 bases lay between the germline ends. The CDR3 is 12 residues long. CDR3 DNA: TGTGCCAGCAGTTCGGGTTGGGCCGGAGCTTTCTTT. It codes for CASSSGWAGAFF.

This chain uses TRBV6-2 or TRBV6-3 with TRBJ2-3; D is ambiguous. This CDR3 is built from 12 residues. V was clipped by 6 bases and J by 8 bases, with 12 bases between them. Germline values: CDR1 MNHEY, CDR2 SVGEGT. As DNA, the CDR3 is TGTGCCAGCAGCCCTATTAGAGGTACGCAGTATTTT. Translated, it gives CASSPIRGTQYF.

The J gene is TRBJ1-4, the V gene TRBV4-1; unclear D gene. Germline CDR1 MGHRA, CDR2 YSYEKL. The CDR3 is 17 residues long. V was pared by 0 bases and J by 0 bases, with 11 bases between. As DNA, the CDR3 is TGCGCCAGCAGCCAAGATCCGAAAGGAGCAACTAATGAAAAACTGTTTTTT. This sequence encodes CASSQDPKGATNEKLFF.

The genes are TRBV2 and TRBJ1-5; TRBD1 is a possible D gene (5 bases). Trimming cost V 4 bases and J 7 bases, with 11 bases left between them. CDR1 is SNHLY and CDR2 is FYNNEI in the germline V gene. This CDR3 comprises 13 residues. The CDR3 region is CASSGGEGQPQHF. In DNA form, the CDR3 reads TGTGCCAGCAGTGGGGGGGAGGGACAGCCCCAGCATTTT.

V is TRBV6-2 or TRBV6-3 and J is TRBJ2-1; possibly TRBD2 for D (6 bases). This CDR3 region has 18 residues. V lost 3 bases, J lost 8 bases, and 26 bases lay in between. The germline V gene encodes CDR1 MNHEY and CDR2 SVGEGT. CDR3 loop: CASSYHLLGKGTDYEQFF. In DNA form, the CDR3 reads TGTGCCAGCAGTTATCATCTCCTAGGGAAAGGGACTGACTATGAGCAGTTCTTC.

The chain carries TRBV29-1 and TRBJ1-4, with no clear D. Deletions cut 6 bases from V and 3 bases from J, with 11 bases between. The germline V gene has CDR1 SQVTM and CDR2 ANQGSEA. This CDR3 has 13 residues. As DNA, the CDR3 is TGCAGCGTACAGAGATCTCCTAATGAAAAACTGTTTTTT. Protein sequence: CSVQRSPNEKLFF.

The CDR3 DNA reads as TGTGCCAGCAGGGCCAGCGGGGGGGCCACCGGGGAGCTGTTTTTT. Translated, it gives CASRASGGATGELFF. The V call is TRBV2, the J call TRBJ2-2, with TRBD2 matching 10 bases. The CDR3 is 15 residues long. With V trimmed by 6 bases and J by 4 bases, 5 bases remained unmatched. CDR1 is SNHLY, CDR2 FYNNEI, per germline.

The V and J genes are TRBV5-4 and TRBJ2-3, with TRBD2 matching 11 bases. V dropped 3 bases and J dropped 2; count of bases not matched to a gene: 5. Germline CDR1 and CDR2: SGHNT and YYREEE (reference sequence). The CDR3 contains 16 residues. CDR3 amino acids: CASSSGTSGNTDTQYF. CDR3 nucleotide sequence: TGTGCCAGCAGCTCCGGGACTAGCGGAAACACAGATACGCAGTATTTT.

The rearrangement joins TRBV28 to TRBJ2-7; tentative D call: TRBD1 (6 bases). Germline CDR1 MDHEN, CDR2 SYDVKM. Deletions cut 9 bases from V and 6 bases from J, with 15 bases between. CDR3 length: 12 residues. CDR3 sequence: CASSLGHREQYF. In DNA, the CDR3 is TGTGCCAGTTCATTGGGACATCGCGAGCAGTACTTC.